Below, 3 T cell receptor beta chains from the same sample are listed, as sequenced in a study of radiation and T cells in renal cell carcinoma. Time point meaning: blood 2 weeks post-SBRT. As to treatment: 15 Gy SBRT to primary tumor, nephrectomy 4 weeks later. Profiled with immunoSEQ multiplex PCR; TCRdb holds only in-frame clones, not every one. The table has around 60,000 clones, around 80% seen once. This specimen was blood, taken from a patient whose treatment included radiotherapy and nephrectomy. All receptors come from a man aged 60 to 75 with renal cell carcinoma.

This clone was counted once. This sequence joins TRBV5-1 and TRBJ1-4; D is possibly TRBD1 (5 bases). V shed 0 bases and J shed 4 bases, with 10 bases lying between them. Germline lookup yields CDR1 SGHRS and CDR2 YFSETQ. This CDR3 spans 15 amino acids. DNA of the CDR3: TGCGCCAGCAGCTTGGCCGGGGCAGTTAATGAAAAACTGTTTTTT. It encodes CASSLAGAVNEKLFF.

The chain has TRBV30 and TRBJ1-4; no reliable D call. V shed 0 bases and J shed 5 bases, with 4 bases lying between them. The CDR3 runs 12 residues. The germline V gene has CDR1 GTSNPN and CDR2 SVGIG (reference sequence). CDR3 in amino acids: CAWSVLNEKLFF. For the CDR3, the DNA is TGTGCCTGGAGTGTACTAAATGAAAAACTGTTTTTT.

This rearrangement joins TRBV7-8 to TRBJ2-3, with D uncertain. This CDR3 spans 13 amino acids. V shed 5 bases and J shed 14 bases, with 20 bases lying between them. Germline V gene sequence: CDR1 SGHVS, CDR2 FQNEAQ. CDR3 sequence: CASSRHPTRILYF. The DNA of the CDR3 is TGTGCCAGCAGCCGCCATCCGACCCGGATCCTGTATTTT.